Listed below are T cell receptor beta chains from one sample, sequenced in a study of cytomegalovirus exposure and HLA in healthy donors. The assay was immunoSEQ multiplex PCR, and TCRdb's table has in-frame clones only and misses some. This sample yields tens of thousands of clones, of which about 66% are seen a single time; less than 20% belongs to the top ten. Material: PBMCs. The receptors stem from a man in his fifties in good health and CMV-seropositive. Each CDR3 is given with its conserved first and last residue. Each record gives: V gene, D gene, clone size, CDR3 length, J gene, CDR3 DNA, CDR3 protein. D genes are given only for firm matches. The listing skips clone size in some rows; elsewhere it reads once, few, many or a size class.

>TRBV7-2|-|-|14|TRBJ1-3
TGTGCCAGCAGCTTAGTGGCAGCTGGAAACACCATATATTTT
CASSLVAAGNTIYF
>TRBV5-6|TRBD1|-|14|TRBJ1-6
TGTGCCAGCAGCCCCAGGGGGCGCAATTCACCCCTCCACTTT
CASSPRGRNSPLHF
>TRBV18|TRBD1|-|13|TRBJ2-7
TGTGCCAGCTCACCTCCTACAGGGGAAGAGCAGTACTTC
CASSPPTGEEQYF
>TRBV13|-|-|15|TRBJ2-3
TGTGCCAGCAGCTTAACGGGGATTAGCACAGATACGCAGTATTTT
CASSLTGISTDTQYF
>TRBV6-6|-|-|15|TRBJ1-6
TGTGCCAGCAGTCCCCCTGGGGGCTTCAATTCCCCCCTCCACTTT
CASSPPGGFNSPLHF
>TRBV7-2|TRBD1|-|13|TRBJ2-2
TGTGCCAGCAGCCCGCAGGGGGCCGGGGAGCTGTTTTTT
CASSPQGAGELFF
>TRBV11-3|-|once|15|TRBJ2-1
TGTGCCAGCAGCTTAGATCCCCCGGGAGCGAATGAGCAGTTCTTC
CASSLDPPGANEQFF
>TRBV6-5|TRBD1|-|15|TRBJ1-1
TGTGCCAGCAGTGGGGGGACAGCCCCTAACACTGAAGCTTTCTTT
CASSGGTAPNTEAFF
>TRBV7-8|-|-|15|TRBJ1-4
TGTGCCAGCAGCTCATTAGAAGCAACTAATGAAAAACTGTTTTTT
CASSSLEATNEKLFF
>TRBV6-1|TRBD1|few|15|TRBJ2-7
TGTGCCAGCAGTGAAGGGGGGACAGCCTTCTACGAGCAGTACTTC
CASSEGGTAFYEQYF
>TRBV9|TRBD1|-|14|TRBJ1-2
TGTGCCAGCAGCGTAGAGGGGACAGGGATCGGCTACACCTTC
CASSVEGTGIGYTF
>TRBV6-1|TRBD1|-|19|TRBJ1-2
TGTGCCAGCAGTGCGCACCCTGGGGGGAACAGGGGGAAGAACTATGGCTACACCTTC
CASSAHPGGNRGKNYGYTF
>TRBV29-1|TRBD2|-|15|TRBJ2-5
TGCAGCGTGGCCCCTCCGGGGGGGCTTCAAGAGACCCAGTACTTC
CSVAPPGGLQETQYF
>TRBV15|-|-|13|TRBJ2-5
TGTGCCACCACCAAACGGGATCTGGAGACCCAGTACTTC
CATTKRDLETQYF
>TRBV19|-|-|14|TRBJ2-5
TGTGCCAGTAGTAAATCGCAGTCTCAAGAGACCCAGTACTTC
CASSKSQSQETQYF
>TRBV7-6|-|-|17|TRBJ1-6
TGTGCCAGCAGCTTAACCGACATCGGAGGGTCTAATTCACCCCTCCACTTT
CASSLTDIGGSNSPLHF
>TRBV7-9|-|-|14|TRBJ1-5
TGTGCCAGCAGCTTTAGTGAGTTTTCTCAGCCCCAGCATTTT
CASSFSEFSQPQHF
>TRBV5-4|TRBD1|-|14|TRBJ1-2
TGTGCCAGCAGCTTGGGGGTCAGGGGGTACGGCTACACCTTC
CASSLGVRGYGYTF
>TRBV9|-|-|16|TRBJ2-7
TGTGCCAGCAGCGCCGGCCGGGACTGGCCGTCCTACGAGCAGTACTTC
CASSAGRDWPSYEQYF
>TRBV6-1|-|few|13|TRBJ1-1
TGTGCCAGCAGTGACAAAATGAACACTGAAGCTTTCTTT
CASSDKMNTEAFF
>TRBV9|-|-|11|TRBJ1-2
TGTGCCAGCGAGGGGGTGAAGGGCTACACCTTC
CASEGVKGYTF
>TRBV9|TRBD1|-|15|TRBJ1-4
TGTGCCAGCAGCGGAACAGGGGTTGGGAGTGAAAAACTGTTTTTT
CASSGTGVGSEKLFF
>TRBV29-1|-|-|11|TRBJ2-7
TGCAGCGCCAACCGTGGAGGGGAGCAGTACTTC
CSANRGGEQYF
>TRBV11-3|-|-|12|TRBJ1-1
TGTGCCAGCAGCCCGGTGAACACTGAAGCTTTCTTT
CASSPVNTEAFF
>TRBV14|-|-|14|TRBJ1-2
TGTGCCAGCAGCCAAGTGGCCATTAACTATGGCTACACCTTC
CASSQVAINYGYTF
>TRBV10-3|TRBD1|-|15|TRBJ1-5
TGTGCCATCAGTGCGTCGACAGGGATCAATCAGCCCCAGCATTTT
CAISASTGINQPQHF
>TRBV7-2|TRBD2|-|13|TRBJ2-1
TGTGCCAGCAGTCCCGGGACTAGAAAGGAGCAGTTCTTC
CASSPGTRKEQFF
>TRBV9|-|-|14|TRBJ2-1
TGTGCCAGCAGCGTCGTTGACAGATACAATGAGCAGTTCTTC
CASSVVDRYNEQFF
>TRBV11-3|-|-|14|TRBJ1-1
TGTGCCAGCAGCTTAGAGCTCCGGGACACTGAAGCTTTCTTT
CASSLELRDTEAFF
>TRBV5-4|TRBD2|once|16|TRBJ2-7
TGTGCCAGCAGCTTGGGGGGGACTAGCGGTTCCTACGAGCAGTACTTC
CASSLGGTSGSYEQYF
>TRBV11-2|-|once|14|TRBJ2-6
TGTGCCAGCAGCTTAGATACTGGGGCCAACGTCCTGACTTTC
CASSLDTGANVLTF
>TRBV7-9|TRBD1|-|13|TRBJ1-2
TGTGCCAGCAGCTTAGAAGGCAGGGGGGGCTACACCTTC
CASSLEGRGGYTF
>TRBV2|TRBD1|-|15|TRBJ2-4
TGTGCCAGCAGTCGACTGACAGGGGGAGAGAGCATTCAGTACTTC
CASSRLTGGESIQYF
>TRBV5-4|-|-|15|TRBJ1-1
TGTGCCAGCAGCTCCCCATTGGACAAGAACACTGAAGCTTTCTTT
CASSSPLDKNTEAFF
>TRBV25-1|TRBD1|few|15|TRBJ2-3
TGTGCCAGCAGTAACAGGGGTTCTAGCACAGATACGCAGTATTTT
CASSNRGSSTDTQYF
>TRBV28|-|-|13|TRBJ1-2
TGTGCCAGCAGTTCACAGGGATACTATGGCTACACCTTC
CASSSQGYYGYTF
>TRBV29-1|-|-|13|TRBJ1-2
TGCAGCGCCCTTCCCGGCGGCCACTATGGCTACACCTTC
CSALPGGHYGYTF
>TRBV6-5|-|-|11|TRBJ2-1
TGTGCCAGCACCCAGGGGAGTGAGCAGTTCTTC
CASTQGSEQFF